A selection of T cell receptor beta chains follows, all from one sample in a study of blood T cell repertoires in COVID-19. Repertoires were generated with immunoSEQ multiplex PCR, while TCRdb's copy carries only in-frame clones and drops some. The data hold 380,000 or so clones, with around nine tenths observed a single time. Sequenced sample: PBMCs or T cells enriched from blood (not recorded which). The receptor set was obtained from a woman aged 30 to 39 with acute COVID-19. Each CDR3 is given with its conserved first and last residue. D genes are given only for firm matches. Not all rows give a size; the values are once, few, many and, for expanded clones, a class.

D gene	clone size	J gene	V gene	CDR3 DNA	CDR3 protein
-	-	TRBJ1-1	TRBV7-9	TGTGCCAGCAGCTTCGGACGGGGGACTGAAGCTTTCTTT	CASSFGRGTEAFF
-	-	TRBJ1-2	TRBV2	TGTGCCAGCAGTGGGCGGGTTTTCAGCTATGGCTACACCTTC	CASSGRVFSYGYTF
-	-	TRBJ1-6	TRBV7-2	TGTGCCAGCAGCTCGTATAATTCACCCCTCCACTTT	CASSSYNSPLHF
TRBD2	-	TRBJ2-1	TRBV19	TGTGCCAGTAGTATTGGGCGGGGGGGTGAGCAGTTCTTC	CASSIGRGGEQFF
-	-	TRBJ1-4	TRBV2	TGTGCCAGCAGTGGCTCAGGGTTGGGAGAAAAACTGTTTTTT	CASSGSGLGEKLFF
-	-	TRBJ2-5	TRBV3-1/TRBV3-2	TGTGCCACGCAGTGGCGGGATCAAGAGACCCAGTACTTC	CATQWRDQETQYF
-	-	TRBJ1-2	TRBV15	TGTGCCACCAGCAGAGACAGGGGATCCAGTTATGGCTACACCTTC	CATSRDRGSSYGYTF
-	-	TRBJ1-1	TRBV30	TGTGCCTGGAGTGTATCCCAGTTTACAGCTTTCTTT	CAWSVSQFTAFF
-	-	TRBJ1-4	TRBV6-5	TGTGCCAGCAGTCCGTCGTACCAACTCAATGAAAAACTGTTTTTT	CASSPSYQLNEKLFF
-	-	TRBJ2-2	TRBV24-1	TGTGCCACCAGTGATCCAACCCGCGGGGGCAGGGTTCCCCACACCGGGGAGCTGTTTTTT	CATSDPTRGGRVPHTGELFF
-	-	TRBJ2-6	TRBV7-3	TGTGCCAGCAGCTCCCTCAGCTCTGGGGCCAACGTCCTGACTTTC	CASSSLSSGANVLTF
-	-	TRBJ1-6	TRBV14	TGTGCCAGCAGCCTCCAGGGAGGGAACAATTCACCCCTCCACTTT	CASSLQGGNNSPLHF
TRBD1	-	TRBJ1-5	TRBV5-1	TGCGCCAGCAGCTTGTCAGGGGGAAGCAATCAGCCCCAGCATTTT	CASSLSGGSNQPQHF
TRBD1	-	TRBJ1-1	TRBV27	TGTGCCAGCAGTTTGGCCCGGACAGGGACTGAAGCTTTCTTT	CASSLARTGTEAFF
TRBD1	-	TRBJ1-2	TRBV5-1	TGCGCCAGCAGCTTGGTAGTAGGGGGCGACTATGGCTACACCTTC	CASSLVVGGDYGYTF
TRBD1	-	TRBJ2-7	TRBV12-3/TRBV12-4	TGTGCCAGCAGCCCCGGGACAGCAGAGCAGTACTTC	CASSPGTAEQYF
-	few	TRBJ1-2	TRBV24-1	TGTGCCACCAGTGAACTCAGGGGAGGGTTCTATGGCTACACCTTC	CATSELRGGFYGYTF
-	few	TRBJ1-5	TRBV10-2	TGCGCCAGCAGTGAACAGGGAACTCAGCCCCAGCATTTT	CASSEQGTQPQHF
-	-	TRBJ1-1	TRBV7-9	TGTGCCAGCAGCTTATCGGGAGCCCAGAGCCAAGCTTTCTTT	CASSLSGAQSQAFF
-	-	TRBJ2-3	TRBV6-1	TGTGCCAGCAGTGAGACCGGGTCGGTCACAGATACGCAGTATTTT	CASSETGSVTDTQYF
-	once	TRBJ2-1	TRBV5-1	TGCGCCAGCAGCTTGGGTAGTAGTGGTTACAATGAGCAGTTCTTC	CASSLGSSGYNEQFF
TRBD1	few	TRBJ1-1	TRBV29-1	TGCAGCGTTGCAGGACAGGGCGGGGTGAACACTGAAGCTTTCTTT	CSVAGQGGVNTEAFF
TRBD1	-	TRBJ2-2	TRBV3-1/TRBV3-2	TGTGCCAGCAGCCAAGATGGGACAGGTAGTGTGGGCGGGGAGCTGTTTTTT	CASSQDGTGSVGGELFF
TRBD2	-	TRBJ2-3	TRBV5-5	TGTGCCAGCAGCCTAGGGGTCACTAGCGGGTTAAAAGATACGCAGTATTTT	CASSLGVTSGLKDTQYF